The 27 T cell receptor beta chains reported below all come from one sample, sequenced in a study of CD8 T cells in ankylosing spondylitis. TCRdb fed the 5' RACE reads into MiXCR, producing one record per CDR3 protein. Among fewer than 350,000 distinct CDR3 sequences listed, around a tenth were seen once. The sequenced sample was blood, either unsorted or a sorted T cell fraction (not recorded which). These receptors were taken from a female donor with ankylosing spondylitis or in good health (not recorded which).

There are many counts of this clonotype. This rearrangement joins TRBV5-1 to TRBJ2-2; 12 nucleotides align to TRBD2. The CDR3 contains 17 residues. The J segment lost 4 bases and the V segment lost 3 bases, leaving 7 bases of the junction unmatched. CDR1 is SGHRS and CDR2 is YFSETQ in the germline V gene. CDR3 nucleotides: TGCGCCAGCAGCTCTCTAGCGGGAGGGCCCACCACCGGGGAGCTGTTTTTT. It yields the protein CASSSLAGGPTTGELFF.

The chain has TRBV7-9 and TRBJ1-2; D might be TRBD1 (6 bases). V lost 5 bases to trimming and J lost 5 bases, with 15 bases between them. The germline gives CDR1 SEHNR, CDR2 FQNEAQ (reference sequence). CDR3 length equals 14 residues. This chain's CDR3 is CASSPRGQTYGYTF. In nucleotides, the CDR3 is TGTGCCAGCAGCCCTAGAGGACAGACATATGGCTACACCTTC.

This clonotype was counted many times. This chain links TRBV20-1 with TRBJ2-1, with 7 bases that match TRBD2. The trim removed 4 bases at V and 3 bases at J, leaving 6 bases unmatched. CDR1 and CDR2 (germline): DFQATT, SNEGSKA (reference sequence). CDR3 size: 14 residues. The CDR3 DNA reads TGCAGTGCTAAAGGGAGCGGGAACTACAATGAGCAGTTCTTC. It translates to CSAKGSGNYNEQFF.

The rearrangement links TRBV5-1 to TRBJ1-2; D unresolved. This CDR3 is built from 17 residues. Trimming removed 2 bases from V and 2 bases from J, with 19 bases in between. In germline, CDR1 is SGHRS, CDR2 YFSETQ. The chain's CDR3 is CASSLTMVRNYNYGYTF. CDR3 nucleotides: TGCGCCAGCAGCTTAACAATGGTCAGAAATTACAACTATGGCTACACCTTC.

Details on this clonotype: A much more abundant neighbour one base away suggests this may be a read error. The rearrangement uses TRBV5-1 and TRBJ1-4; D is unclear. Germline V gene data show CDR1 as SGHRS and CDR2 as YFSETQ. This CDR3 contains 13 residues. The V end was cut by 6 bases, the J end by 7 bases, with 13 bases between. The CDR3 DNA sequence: TGCGCCAGCAAAAGGAAGATTGTTGAAAAACTGTTTTTT. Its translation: CASKRKIVEKLFF.

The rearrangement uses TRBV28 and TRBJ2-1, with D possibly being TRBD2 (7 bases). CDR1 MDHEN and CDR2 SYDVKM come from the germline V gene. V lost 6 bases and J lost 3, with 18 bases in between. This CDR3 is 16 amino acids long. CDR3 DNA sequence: TGTGCCAGCAGCGATCGCGGGGGCCGCGGCTACAATGAGCAGTTCTTC. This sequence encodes CASSDRGGRGYNEQFF.

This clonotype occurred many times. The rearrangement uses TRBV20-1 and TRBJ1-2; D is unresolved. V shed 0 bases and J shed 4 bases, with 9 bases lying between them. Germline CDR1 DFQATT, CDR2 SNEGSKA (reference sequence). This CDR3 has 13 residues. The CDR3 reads CSARDSVFYGYTF. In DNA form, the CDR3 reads TGCAGTGCTAGAGATAGTGTTTTCTATGGCTACACCTTC.

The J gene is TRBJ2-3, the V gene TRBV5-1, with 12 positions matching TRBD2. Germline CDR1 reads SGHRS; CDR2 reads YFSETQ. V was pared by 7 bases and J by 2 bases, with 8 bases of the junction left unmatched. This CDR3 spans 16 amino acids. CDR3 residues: CASSRLAGGHTDTQYF. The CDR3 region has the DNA TGCGCCAGCTCCCGGCTAGCGGGGGGGCACACAGATACGCAGTATTTT.

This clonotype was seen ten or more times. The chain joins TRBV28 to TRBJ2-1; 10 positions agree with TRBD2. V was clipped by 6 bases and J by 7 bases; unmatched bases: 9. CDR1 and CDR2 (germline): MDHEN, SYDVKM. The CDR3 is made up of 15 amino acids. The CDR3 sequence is CASRTSGIGKNEQFF. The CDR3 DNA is TGTGCCAGCAGAACTAGCGGGATTGGCAAGAATGAGCAGTTCTTC.

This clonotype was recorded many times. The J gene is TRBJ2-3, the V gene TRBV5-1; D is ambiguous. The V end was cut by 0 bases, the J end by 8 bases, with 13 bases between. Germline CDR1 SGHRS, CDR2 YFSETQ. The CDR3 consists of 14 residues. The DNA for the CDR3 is TGCGCCAGCAGCTTGGTGGCCAAACCCGCTACGCAGTATTTT. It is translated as CASSLVAKPATQYF.

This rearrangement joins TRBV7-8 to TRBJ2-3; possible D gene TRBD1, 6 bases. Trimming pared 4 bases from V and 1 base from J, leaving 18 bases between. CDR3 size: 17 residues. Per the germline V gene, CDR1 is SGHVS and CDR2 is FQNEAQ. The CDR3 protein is CASSSLRRGFGTDTQYF. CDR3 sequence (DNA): TGTGCCAGCAGCTCCCTACGCAGGGGTTTCGGCACAGATACGCAGTATTTT.

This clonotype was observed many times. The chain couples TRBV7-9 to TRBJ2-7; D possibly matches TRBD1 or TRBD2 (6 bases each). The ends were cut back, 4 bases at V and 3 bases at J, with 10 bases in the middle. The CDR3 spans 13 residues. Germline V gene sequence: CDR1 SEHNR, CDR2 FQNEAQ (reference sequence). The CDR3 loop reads CASSYRDFYEQYF. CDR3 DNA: TGTGCCAGCAGCTACAGGGACTTCTACGAGCAGTACTTC.

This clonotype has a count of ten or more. Here the CDR3 DNA reads TGTGCCAGCAGCTTGGGACAGGGGGTAACAGATACGCAGTATTTT. The encoded protein is CASSLGQGVTDTQYF. The V call is TRBV7-2, the J call TRBJ2-3; TRBD1 aligns across 11 bases. The trim removed 3 bases at V and 3 bases at J, leaving 2 bases unmatched. The germline V gene has CDR1 SGHTA and CDR2 FQGNSA. The CDR3 has 15 residues.

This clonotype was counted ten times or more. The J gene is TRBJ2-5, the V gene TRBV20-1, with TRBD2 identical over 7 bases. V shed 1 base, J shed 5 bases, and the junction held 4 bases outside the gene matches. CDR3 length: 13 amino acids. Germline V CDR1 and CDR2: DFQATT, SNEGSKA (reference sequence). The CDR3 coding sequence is TGCAGTGCTAGAGGACTAGCATGGGAGACCCAGTACTTC. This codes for CSARGLAWETQYF.

CDR3 sequence: CAISEGRGQPQHF. The CDR3 DNA reads TGTGCCATCAGTGAGGGAAGGGGCCAGCCCCAGCATTTT. The chain joins TRBV10-3 to TRBJ1-5; possibly TRBD1 for D (5 bases). CDR1 is ENHRY and CDR2 is SYGVKD in the germline V gene. V was cut by 2 bases and J by 7 bases, with 9 bases left in between. The length of the CDR3 is 13 residues.

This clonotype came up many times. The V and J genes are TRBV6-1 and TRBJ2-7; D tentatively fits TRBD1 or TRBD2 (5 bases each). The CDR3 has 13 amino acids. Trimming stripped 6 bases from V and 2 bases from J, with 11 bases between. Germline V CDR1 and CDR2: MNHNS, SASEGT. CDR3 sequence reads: CASRRGVTYEQYF. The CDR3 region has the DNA TGTGCCAGCAGGAGGGGAGTAACCTACGAGCAGTACTTC.

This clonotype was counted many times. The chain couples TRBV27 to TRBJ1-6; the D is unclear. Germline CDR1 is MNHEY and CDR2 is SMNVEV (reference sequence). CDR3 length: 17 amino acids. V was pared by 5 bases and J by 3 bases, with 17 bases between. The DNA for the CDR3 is TGTGCCAGCAGTCCGACGCTGAATATGGTCTATAATTCACCCCTCCACTTT. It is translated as CASSPTLNMVYNSPLHF.

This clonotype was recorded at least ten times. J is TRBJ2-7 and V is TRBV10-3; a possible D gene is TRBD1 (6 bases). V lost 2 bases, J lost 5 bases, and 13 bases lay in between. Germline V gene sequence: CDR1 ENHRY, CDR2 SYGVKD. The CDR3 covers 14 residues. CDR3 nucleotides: TGTGCCATCAGTGAGGATCAGGGGAAAAACGAGCAGTACTTC. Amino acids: CAISEDQGKNEQYF.

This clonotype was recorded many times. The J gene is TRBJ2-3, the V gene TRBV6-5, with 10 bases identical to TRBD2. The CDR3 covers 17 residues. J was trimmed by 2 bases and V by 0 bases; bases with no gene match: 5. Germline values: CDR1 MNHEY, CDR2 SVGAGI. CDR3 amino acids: CASSYSRLAGHTDTQYF. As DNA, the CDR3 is TGTGCCAGCAGTTACTCTCGACTAGCGGGTCACACAGATACGCAGTATTTT.

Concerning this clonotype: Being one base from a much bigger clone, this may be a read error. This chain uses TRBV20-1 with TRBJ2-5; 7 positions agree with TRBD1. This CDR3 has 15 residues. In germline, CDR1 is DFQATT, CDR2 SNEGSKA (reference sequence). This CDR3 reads CSASRRDRLQETRYF. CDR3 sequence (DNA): TGCAGTGCTAGTCGCCGGGACAGACTACAAGAGACCCGGTACTTC.

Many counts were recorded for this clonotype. CDR3 coding DNA: TGCAGCGCTGGGGTAGCGGGAGGCCCTTACTACAATGAGCAGTTCTTC. It is translated as CSAGVAGGPYYNEQFF. The chain combines TRBV29-1 with TRBJ2-1; 10 nucleotides line up with TRBD2. V lost 7 bases, J lost 3 bases, and 12 bases stayed unmatched. This CDR3 region has 16 residues. Germline assignment: CDR1 SQVTM and CDR2 ANQGSEA.

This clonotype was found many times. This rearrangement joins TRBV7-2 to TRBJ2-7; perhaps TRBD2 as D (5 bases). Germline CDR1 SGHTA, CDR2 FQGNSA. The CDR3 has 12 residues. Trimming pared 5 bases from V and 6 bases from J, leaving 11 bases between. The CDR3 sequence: CASSQTRTEQYF. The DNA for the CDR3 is TGTGCCAGCAGCCAAACTAGAACCGAGCAGTACTTC.

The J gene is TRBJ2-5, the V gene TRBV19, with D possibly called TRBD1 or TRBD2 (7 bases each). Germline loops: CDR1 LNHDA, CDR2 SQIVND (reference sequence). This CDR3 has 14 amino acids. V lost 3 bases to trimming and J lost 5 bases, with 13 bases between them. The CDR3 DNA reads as TGTGCCAGTAGTATCAGGGGGGGTGGGGAGACCCAGTACTTC. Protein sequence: CASSIRGGGETQYF.

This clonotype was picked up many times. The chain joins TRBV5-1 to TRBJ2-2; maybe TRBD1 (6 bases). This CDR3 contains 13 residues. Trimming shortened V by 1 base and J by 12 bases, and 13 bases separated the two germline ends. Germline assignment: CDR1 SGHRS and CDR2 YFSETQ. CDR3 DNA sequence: TGCGCCAGCAGCTTGAGTGACAGGTGGAAGCTGTTTTTT. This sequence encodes CASSLSDRWKLFF.

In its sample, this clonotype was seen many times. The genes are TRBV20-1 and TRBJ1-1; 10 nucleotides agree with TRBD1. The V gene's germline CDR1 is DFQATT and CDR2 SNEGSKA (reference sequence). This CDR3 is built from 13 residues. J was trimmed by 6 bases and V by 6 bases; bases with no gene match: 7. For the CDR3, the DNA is TGCAGTGCGTGGGACAGGGGTCGGGCTGAAGCTTTCTTT. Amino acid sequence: CSAWDRGRAEAFF.

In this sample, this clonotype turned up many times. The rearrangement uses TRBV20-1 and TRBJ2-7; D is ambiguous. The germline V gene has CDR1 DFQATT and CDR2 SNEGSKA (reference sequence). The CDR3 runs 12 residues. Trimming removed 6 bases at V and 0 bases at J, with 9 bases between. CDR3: CSAKTFSYEQYF. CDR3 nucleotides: TGCAGTGCAAAGACATTCTCCTACGAGCAGTACTTC.

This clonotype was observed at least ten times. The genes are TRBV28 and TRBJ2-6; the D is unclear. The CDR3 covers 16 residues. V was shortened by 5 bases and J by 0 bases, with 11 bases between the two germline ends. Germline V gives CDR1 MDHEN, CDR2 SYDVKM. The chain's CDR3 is CASSPIGSSGANVLTF. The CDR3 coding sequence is TGTGCCAGCAGTCCCATCGGAAGCTCTGGGGCCAACGTCCTGACTTTC.